Listed below are T cell receptor beta chains from one sample, sequenced in a study of control samples from healthy donors and cancer patients. This table comes from immunoSEQ multiplex PCR, and its TCRdb copy is limited to in-frame clones, with some not included. The sample carries 170,000 or so clones, just over 90% recorded once. Input material: blood. The receptors here all came from a young man in good health. CDR3s include the opening cysteine and the closing phenylalanine or tryptophan. The D gene is left open where the match is weak. Expanded clones get a size class; other rows say once, few or many, or leave the size out.

d_gene: TRBD1; abundance: -; j_gene: TRBJ2-7; v_gene: TRBV6-2/TRBV6-3; CDR3nt: TGTGCCAGCAGTTCTACGGGGCAGGGGGTGCCCTACGAGCAGTACTTC; CDR3aa: CASSSTGQGVPYEQYF
d_gene: TRBD1; abundance: once; j_gene: TRBJ2-7; v_gene: TRBV5-6; CDR3nt: TGTGCCAGCAGCTTGTGGGGACAGAGCTACGAGCAGTACTTC; CDR3aa: CASSLWGQSYEQYF
d_gene: -; abundance: -; j_gene: TRBJ1-2; v_gene: TRBV13; CDR3nt: TGTGCCAGCAGCTCCCTCGGACCGGACGGCTACACCTTC; CDR3aa: CASSSLGPDGYTF
d_gene: -; abundance: many; j_gene: TRBJ1-2; v_gene: TRBV14; CDR3nt: TGTGCCAGCAGCCAAGATAATCACAGGTTCTCATATGGCTACACCTTC; CDR3aa: CASSQDNHRFSYGYTF
d_gene: -; abundance: -; j_gene: TRBJ1-1; v_gene: TRBV19; CDR3nt: TGTGCCAGTAGTCCTCGGACAGAGAACACTGAAGCTTTCTTT; CDR3aa: CASSPRTENTEAFF
d_gene: -; abundance: -; j_gene: TRBJ1-5; v_gene: TRBV2; CDR3nt: TGTGCCAGCAGTGCCAACGGGATGGGCAATCAGCCCCAGCATTTT; CDR3aa: CASSANGMGNQPQHF
d_gene: -; abundance: -; j_gene: TRBJ1-5; v_gene: TRBV12-3/TRBV12-4; CDR3nt: TGTGCCAGCAGTTTTGGGAGCAATCAGCCCCAGCATTTT; CDR3aa: CASSFGSNQPQHF
d_gene: -; abundance: once; j_gene: TRBJ2-5; v_gene: TRBV5-1; CDR3nt: TGCGCCAGCAGCTTATCCCTCGGGGAGACCCAGTACTTC; CDR3aa: CASSLSLGETQYF
d_gene: -; abundance: -; j_gene: TRBJ1-6; v_gene: TRBV7-2; CDR3nt: TGTGCCAGCAGTACCACCTGGGCACCCCGGGGTTCACCCCTCCACTTT; CDR3aa: CASSTTWAPRGSPLHF
d_gene: -; abundance: -; j_gene: TRBJ2-3; v_gene: TRBV3-1/TRBV3-2; CDR3nt: TGTGCCAGCAGCCTTAGCGCCAGCACAGATACGCAGTATTTT; CDR3aa: CASSLSASTDTQYF
d_gene: -; abundance: -; j_gene: TRBJ2-1; v_gene: TRBV11-2; CDR3nt: TGTGCCAGCAGCCCGACAGGGAGGATGGATGAGCAGTTCTTC; CDR3aa: CASSPTGRMDEQFF
d_gene: -; abundance: once; j_gene: TRBJ1-3; v_gene: TRBV19; CDR3nt: TGTGCCAGTAATCAGAAGAGCTCTGGAAACACCATATATTTT; CDR3aa: CASNQKSSGNTIYF
d_gene: TRBD2; abundance: -; j_gene: TRBJ2-3; v_gene: TRBV7-2; CDR3nt: TGTGCCAGCAGCTTAGTTGGGGGGACTAGGACAGATACGCAGTATTTT; CDR3aa: CASSLVGGTRTDTQYF
d_gene: TRBD1; abundance: -; j_gene: TRBJ1-2; v_gene: TRBV5-6; CDR3nt: TGTGCCAGCAGCGGGGGACAGAGATATGGCTACACCTTC; CDR3aa: CASSGGQRYGYTF
d_gene: -; abundance: few; j_gene: TRBJ2-1; v_gene: TRBV12-3/TRBV12-4; CDR3nt: TGTGCCAGCACCGGGCGGGATGAGCAGTTCTTC; CDR3aa: CASTGRDEQFF
d_gene: TRBD1; abundance: -; j_gene: TRBJ1-2; v_gene: TRBV12-3/TRBV12-4; CDR3nt: TGTGCCAGCAGTTGGACAGGTACAGGCTACACCTTC; CDR3aa: CASSWTGTGYTF
d_gene: TRBD2; abundance: once; j_gene: TRBJ2-7; v_gene: TRBV4-3; CDR3nt: TGCGCCAGCAGCCAAGATCCAGGGACTACCTACGAGCAGTACTTC; CDR3aa: CASSQDPGTTYEQYF
d_gene: -; abundance: -; j_gene: TRBJ2-1; v_gene: TRBV25-1; CDR3nt: TGTGCCAGCAGCCTAATGGGGGTGAATGAGCAGTTCTTC; CDR3aa: CASSLMGVNEQFF
d_gene: TRBD1; abundance: -; j_gene: TRBJ1-5; v_gene: TRBV19; CDR3nt: TGTGCCAGTAGTATGAAAGTGTTGGAGGGACAGGGGCAAGGGGGCAATCAGCCCCAGCATTTT; CDR3aa: CASSMKVLEGQGQGGNQPQHF
d_gene: -; abundance: -; j_gene: TRBJ1-1; v_gene: TRBV19; CDR3nt: TGTGCCAGTACCTCCGAGTTGGTCGCAGGAAGAACTGAAGCTTTCTTT; CDR3aa: CASTSELVAGRTEAFF
d_gene: TRBD1; abundance: -; j_gene: TRBJ2-5; v_gene: TRBV10-3; CDR3nt: TGTGCCGCTGGACAGGCTCAAGAGACCCAGTACTTC; CDR3aa: CAAGQAQETQYF
d_gene: -; abundance: -; j_gene: TRBJ2-3; v_gene: TRBV10-3; CDR3nt: TGTGCCATCAGTGCGACAGTTTCAGATACGCAGTATTTT; CDR3aa: CAISATVSDTQYF
d_gene: -; abundance: -; j_gene: TRBJ2-7; v_gene: TRBV19; CDR3nt: TGTGCCAGTAGTATTCGGGCGCGCTACGAGCAGTACTTC; CDR3aa: CASSIRARYEQYF
d_gene: -; abundance: -; j_gene: TRBJ1-6; v_gene: TRBV30; CDR3nt: TGTGCCTGGAAAGGGGGGGTCTCCTATAATTCACCCCTCCACTTT; CDR3aa: CAWKGGVSYNSPLHF
d_gene: -; abundance: -; j_gene: TRBJ2-5; v_gene: TRBV30; CDR3nt: TGTGCCTGGAGTGTACTAGTGGTGGGCAGCCAAGAGACCCAGTACTTC; CDR3aa: CAWSVLVVGSQETQYF
d_gene: -; abundance: -; j_gene: TRBJ1-6; v_gene: TRBV7-9; CDR3nt: TGTGCCAGCAGCCTACCGGGGGGTTCACCCCTCCACTTT; CDR3aa: CASSLPGGSPLHF
d_gene: TRBD1; abundance: -; j_gene: TRBJ2-7; v_gene: TRBV4-2; CDR3nt: TGTGCCAGCAGCCAGGGACAGTACTCCTACGAGCAGTACTTC; CDR3aa: CASSQGQYSYEQYF
d_gene: -; abundance: -; j_gene: TRBJ1-1; v_gene: TRBV5-4; CDR3nt: TGTGCCAGCAGTCCGACAGGCTTGTCTGAAGCTTTCTTT; CDR3aa: CASSPTGLSEAFF
d_gene: -; abundance: -; j_gene: TRBJ2-7; v_gene: TRBV5-6; CDR3nt: TGTGCCAGCAGCTTGGACCTCGCCAGGGAGCAGTATTTC; CDR3aa: CASSLDLAREQYF
d_gene: -; abundance: -; j_gene: TRBJ2-2; v_gene: TRBV5-1; CDR3nt: TGCGCCAGCAGCTCCCTCACGACCGGGGAGCTGTTTTTT; CDR3aa: CASSSLTTGELFF
d_gene: -; abundance: -; j_gene: TRBJ2-1; v_gene: TRBV5-6; CDR3nt: TGTGCCAGCAGCTTGATGAGGGGCTCCCACAATGAGCAGTTCTTC; CDR3aa: CASSLMRGSHNEQFF
d_gene: -; abundance: -; j_gene: TRBJ2-5; v_gene: TRBV11-1; CDR3nt: TGTGCCAGCAGCGTTCTGGAAGAGACCCAGTACTTC; CDR3aa: CASSVLEETQYF
d_gene: TRBD2; abundance: -; j_gene: TRBJ2-3; v_gene: TRBV27; CDR3nt: TGTGCCAGCAGTTTCGAACTAGCGGGGGGGCCTGATACGCAGTATTTT; CDR3aa: CASSFELAGGPDTQYF
d_gene: -; abundance: -; j_gene: TRBJ2-5; v_gene: TRBV27; CDR3nt: TGTGCCAGCAGTTCCCTTTTGGGGGGGGCTCAAGAGACCCAGTACTTC; CDR3aa: CASSSLLGGAQETQYF
d_gene: -; abundance: -; j_gene: TRBJ2-1; v_gene: TRBV29-1; CDR3nt: TGCAGCGTTGAGGGGTCGTGGGCCTACAATGAGCAGTTCTTC; CDR3aa: CSVEGSWAYNEQFF
d_gene: -; abundance: -; j_gene: TRBJ1-1; v_gene: TRBV3-1/TRBV3-2; CDR3nt: TGTGCCAGCAGCCAAGGGGGAGGTGCGGCTGAAGCTTTCTTT; CDR3aa: CASSQGGGAAEAFF
d_gene: -; abundance: -; j_gene: TRBJ1-5; v_gene: TRBV19; CDR3nt: TGTGCCAGTAGTGGAGACATGGCCCAGCCCCAGCATTTT; CDR3aa: CASSGDMAQPQHF
d_gene: TRBD2; abundance: once; j_gene: TRBJ2-3; v_gene: TRBV5-4; CDR3nt: TGTGCCAGCAGCTTGTCTACCTTAGCGGGGGCCTTCACAGATACGCAGTATTTT; CDR3aa: CASSLSTLAGAFTDTQYF
d_gene: TRBD2; abundance: -; j_gene: TRBJ2-3; v_gene: TRBV6-5; CDR3nt: TGTGCCAGCAGTTACTTAGCGGGGAGGGCAGATACGCAGTATTTT; CDR3aa: CASSYLAGRADTQYF
d_gene: TRBD2; abundance: -; j_gene: TRBJ2-2; v_gene: TRBV5-1; CDR3nt: TGCGCCAGCAGCCTGGAGGGACTAGCGGGAGCGTTGGGCACCGGGGAGCTGTTTTTT; CDR3aa: CASSLEGLAGALGTGELFF
d_gene: -; abundance: once; j_gene: TRBJ1-2; v_gene: TRBV4-2; CDR3nt: TGTGCCAGCAGCCCAGGAAGGGGAGAGGGTGGCTACACCTTC; CDR3aa: CASSPGRGEGGYTF
d_gene: -; abundance: -; j_gene: TRBJ1-2; v_gene: TRBV19; CDR3nt: TGTGCCACCTCCTACTATGGCTACACCTTC; CDR3aa: CATSYYGYTF
d_gene: -; abundance: -; j_gene: TRBJ2-7; v_gene: TRBV18; CDR3nt: TGTGCCAGCTCACCCGGGGAGGGGGTGTCCTACGAGCAGTACTTC; CDR3aa: CASSPGEGVSYEQYF
d_gene: TRBD2; abundance: -; j_gene: TRBJ2-1; v_gene: TRBV3-1/TRBV3-2; CDR3nt: TGTGCCAGCAGCCATGCCGGCTCCGGGGGGATTGAGCAGTTCTTC; CDR3aa: CASSHAGSGGIEQFF
d_gene: TRBD2; abundance: -; j_gene: TRBJ2-3; v_gene: TRBV29-1; CDR3nt: TGCAGCGTCAGGACTAGCGGGGGGACAGATACGCAGTATTTT; CDR3aa: CSVRTSGGTDTQYF
d_gene: TRBD1; abundance: -; j_gene: TRBJ1-1; v_gene: TRBV11-2; CDR3nt: TGTGCCAGCAGCTTAAGACAGGGCATGAACACTGAAGCTTTCTTT; CDR3aa: CASSLRQGMNTEAFF
d_gene: -; abundance: -; j_gene: TRBJ2-7; v_gene: TRBV11-2; CDR3nt: TGTGCCAGCAGCTTAGTCCCCTATTCCTACGAGCAGTACTTC; CDR3aa: CASSLVPYSYEQYF
d_gene: -; abundance: -; j_gene: TRBJ1-3; v_gene: TRBV5-5; CDR3nt: TGTGCCAGCAGCACTCCAAGCGACGGAAACACCATATATTTT; CDR3aa: CASSTPSDGNTIYF
d_gene: -; abundance: -; j_gene: TRBJ2-7; v_gene: TRBV3-1/TRBV3-2; CDR3nt: TGTGCCAGTGGGGGCCGCAACTACGAGCAGTACTTC; CDR3aa: CASGGRNYEQYF
d_gene: TRBD2; abundance: -; j_gene: TRBJ2-3; v_gene: TRBV4-1; CDR3nt: TGCGCCAGCAGCCAATCCGGGACCCCCGGGAGGGATACGCAGTATTTT; CDR3aa: CASSQSGTPGRDTQYF
d_gene: TRBD1; abundance: -; j_gene: TRBJ1-5; v_gene: TRBV24-1; CDR3nt: TGTGCCATTAACAGGGGGTATAGCAATCAGCCCCAGCATTTT; CDR3aa: CAINRGYSNQPQHF
d_gene: TRBD2; abundance: -; j_gene: TRBJ2-1; v_gene: TRBV5-1; CDR3nt: TGCGCCAGCAGCCTGGGACTAGCGGGGCCATACAATGAGCAGTTCTTC; CDR3aa: CASSLGLAGPYNEQFF
d_gene: -; abundance: -; j_gene: TRBJ1-2; v_gene: TRBV7-9; CDR3nt: TGTGCCAGCAGCTCGAACAGGATTAACTATGGCTACACCTTC; CDR3aa: CASSSNRINYGYTF
d_gene: -; abundance: -; j_gene: TRBJ2-2; v_gene: TRBV21-1; CDR3nt: TGTGCCAGCAGCAAAGCGCTTAGGACTGATGCGAACACCGGGGAGCTGTTTTTT; CDR3aa: CASSKALRTDANTGELFF
d_gene: TRBD2; abundance: -; j_gene: TRBJ2-2; v_gene: TRBV11-3; CDR3nt: TGTGCCAGCAGCCCACGGACTAGCGGGACCGTCGGGGAGCTGTTTTTT; CDR3aa: CASSPRTSGTVGELFF
d_gene: -; abundance: -; j_gene: TRBJ1-5; v_gene: TRBV19; CDR3nt: TGTGCCAGTTCGTTTTGGCAGGGTAGCAATCAGCCCCAGCATTTT; CDR3aa: CASSFWQGSNQPQHF
d_gene: -; abundance: -; j_gene: TRBJ1-5; v_gene: TRBV18; CDR3nt: TGTGCCAGCTCACCAGACACCAATCAGCCCCAGCATTTT; CDR3aa: CASSPDTNQPQHF
d_gene: -; abundance: -; j_gene: TRBJ2-1; v_gene: TRBV13; CDR3nt: TGTGCCAGCAGTCGGAGCGGCAATGAGCAGTTCTTC; CDR3aa: CASSRSGNEQFF
d_gene: -; abundance: -; j_gene: TRBJ1-2; v_gene: TRBV13; CDR3nt: TGTGCCAGCAGCTCCTATTCTTTGGATGGGCCGAACTATGGCTACACCTTC; CDR3aa: CASSSYSLDGPNYGYTF